This T cell receptor (beta chain) is drawn from a study of cytomegalovirus exposure and HLA in healthy donors. General observations from the study: Indistinguishability led to the exclusion of some V segments, TRBV6-2 and TRBV6-3 included. Later work associated 16,951 TCR beta sequences with HLA alleles at 0.05 false discovery rate.

Between the trimmed V and J ends, which lost 6 bases and 0 bases, there was a span of 21 bases. Germline CDR1 reads SEHNR; CDR2 reads FQNEAQ (reference sequence). The CDR3 spans 18 residues. It was with 60 Vbeta and 13 Jbeta primers that the PCR ran. Sequencing was performed with immunoSEQ multiplex PCR; in TCRdb, only in-frame clones are kept and a portion is missing. The data hold 100,000 to 150,000 clones, with around 85% observed a single time. A remark on this clone: The antigen remains unidentified.

The sample comprised PBMCs. The source of this sequence is a young man in good health and CMV-seronegative. The chain combines TRBV7-9 with TRBJ1-3; tentative D call: TRBD1 (5 bases). CDR3 in amino acids: CASSLNLGLPSSGNTIYF. The CDR3 nucleotides are TGTGCCAGCAGTTTGAACCTGGGACTGCCGAGCTCTGGAAACACCATATATTTT.